Below, 25 T cell receptor beta chains from the same sample are listed, as sequenced in a study of T cell responses to AZD1222 COVID-19 vaccine. Profiling relied on immunoSEQ multiplex PCR, and the TCRdb table lists in-frame clones only, not all of them. The sample lists roughly 150,000 clones, 80% to 95% occurring once. The input for sequencing was peripheral blood, taken on day 0 of AZD1222 vaccination. These receptors were obtained from an adult in good health.

The chain couples TRBV28 to TRBJ2-7; no clear D. Germline V gene sequence: CDR1 MDHEN, CDR2 SYDVKM. The length of the CDR3 is 15 residues. V was trimmed by 5 bases and J by 1 base, leaving 15 bases between them. CDR3: CASSPTFALSYEQYF. CDR3 in DNA: TGTGCCAGCAGTCCGACATTTGCTCTTTCCTACGAGCAGTACTTC. Variable domain in full (rest from reference TRBV28 and TRBJ2-7): DVKVTQSSRYLVKRTGEKVFLECVQDMDHENMFWYRQDPGLGLRLIYFSYDVKMKEKGDIPEGYSVSREKKERFSLILESASTNQTSMYLCASSPTFALSYEQYFGPGTRLTVT.

The J gene is TRBJ2-7, the V gene TRBV7-3; D is unresolved. V was pared by 5 bases and J by 5 bases, with 13 bases between. This CDR3 contains 13 residues. Germline lookup yields CDR1 SGHTA and CDR2 FQGTGA. The CDR3 region has the DNA TGTGCCAGCAGCCACGATTCCTTCAACGAGCAGTACTTC. This gives the protein CASSHDSFNEQYF. Full variable domain (rest looked up from reference TRBV7-3 and TRBJ2-7): GAGVSQTPSNKVTEKGKYVELRCDPISGHTALYWYRQSLGQGPEFLIYFQGTGAADDSGLPNDRFFAVRPEGSVSTLKIQRTERGDSAVYLCASSHDSFNEQYFGPGTRLTVT.

The chain has TRBV11-2 and TRBJ2-7, with D perhaps being TRBD1 or TRBD2 (5 bases each). Trimming stripped 7 bases from V and 4 bases from J, with 17 bases between. There are 14 residues in the CDR3. Per the germline V gene, CDR1 is SGHAT and CDR2 is FQNNGV. CDR3 in DNA: TGTGCCAGCACCGGCCTAGGGGAGACATACGAGCAGTACTTC. Encoded protein: CASTGLGETYEQYF.

This chain uses TRBV19 with TRBJ1-1; D uncertain. Germline V gene data show CDR1 as LNHDA and CDR2 as SQIVND (reference sequence). The V and J ends lost 5 bases and 4 bases respectively, with 14 bases between them. CDR3 length: 14 residues. CDR3 in amino acids: CASSGGHLSTEAFF. The CDR3 nucleotides read TGTGCCAGTAGTGGAGGGCATTTGAGCACTGAAGCTTTCTTT.

The chain employs TRBV6-6 and TRBJ2-7; TRBD2 might be the D (6 bases). This CDR3 is built from 15 residues. V was clipped by 0 bases and J by 4 bases, with 13 bases between them. Germline values: CDR1 MNHNY, CDR2 SVGAGI (reference sequence). The CDR3 coding sequence is TGTGCCAGCAGTTACTCGGGGCGGGACCCGTACGAGCAGTACTTC. Encoded protein: CASSYSGRDPYEQYF.

V is TRBV10-3 and J is TRBJ2-7, with D possibly being TRBD2 (7 bases). CDR1 ENHRY and CDR2 SYGVKD come from the germline V gene. Trimming removed 6 bases from V and 0 bases from J, with 15 bases in between. The CDR3 sequence is 15 residues long. The CDR3 reads CAIRPAGASSYEQYF. The CDR3 DNA sequence: TGTGCCATCAGACCCGCGGGGGCCAGCTCCTACGAGCAGTACTTC.

The chain joins TRBV24-1 to TRBJ1-3; D ambiguous. The CDR3 runs to 16 residues. The V end lost 1 base, the J end lost 1 base, and 10 bases lay between the germline ends. CDR1 and CDR2 (germline): KGHDR, SFDVKD. CDR3 DNA: TGTGCCACCAGTGATTTCAGAGGCGGATCTGGAAACACCATATATTTT. This gives the protein CATSDFRGGSGNTIYF.

This chain joins TRBV2 and TRBJ2-7; 9 nucleotides line up with TRBD2. Germline V gene lookup returns CDR1 SNHLY and CDR2 FYNNEI. The CDR3 sequence is 13 residues long. The V segment lost 8 bases and the J segment 2 bases; nucleotides outside the gene matches: 4. CDR3: CASGERGAYEQYF. The CDR3, as DNA: TGTGCCAGCGGCGAGCGGGGGGCCTACGAGCAGTACTTC.

The DNA for the CDR3 is TGTGCCAGCAGCGAAAACCGGGGCGAGCAGTACTTC. It codes for CASSENRGEQYF. The genes are TRBV5-6 and TRBJ2-7, with a weak D call TRBD2 (5 bases). From germline, CDR1 is SGHDT and CDR2 YYEEEE. The CDR3 runs 12 residues. V lost 4 bases to trimming and J lost 6 bases, with 11 bases between them.

The gene calls are TRBV5-1 and TRBJ1-4; the D gene is possibly TRBD1 (6 bases). The germline V gene has CDR1 SGHRS and CDR2 YFSETQ. The CDR3 has 15 residues. The ends were cut back, 4 bases at V and 7 bases at J, with 17 bases in the middle. The DNA for the CDR3 is TGCGCCAGCAGCGGCCAGGCAGGGGTGGGTGAAAAACTGTTTTTT. It encodes CASSGQAGVGEKLFF.

The chain uses TRBV5-4 and TRBJ2-3; D remains ambiguous. The V end was cut by 4 bases, the J end by 0 bases, with 15 bases between. This CDR3 comprises 16 residues. Germline V gives CDR1 SGHNT, CDR2 YYREEE (reference sequence). CDR3 coding DNA: TGTGCCAGCAGCCCCTTGGCCGTATTAAGCACAGATACGCAGTATTTT. Its protein product is CASSPLAVLSTDTQYF. Drawing the rest from reference TRBV5-4 and TRBJ2-3, the complete variable domain is ETGVTQSPTHLIKTRGQQVTLRCSSQSGHNTVSWYQQALGQGPQFIFQYYREEENGRGNFPPRFSGLQFPNYSSELNVNALELDDSALYLCASSPLAVLSTDTQYFGPGTRLTVL.

The chain carries TRBV14 and TRBJ2-7; TRBD2 agrees at 7 bases. The CDR3 contains 19 residues. CDR1 and CDR2 from the germline V gene are SGHDN and FVKESK. The J segment lost 0 bases and the V segment lost 2 bases, leaving 16 bases of the junction unmatched. The CDR3, as DNA: TGTGCCAGCAGCCAACTCTTGTCGGCAGGGAGGGATAGCTCCTACGAGCAGTACTTC. Protein sequence: CASSQLLSAGRDSSYEQYF.

The rearrangement joins TRBV19 to TRBJ2-5, with 11 bases that match TRBD2. The CDR3 contains 15 residues. Germline CDR1 and CDR2: LNHDA and SQIVND (reference sequence). V was pared by 1 base and J by 8 bases, with 6 bases of the junction left unmatched. In DNA form, the CDR3 reads TGTGCCAGTAGTATAGGGATACTAGCGGGAGAAACCCAGTACTTC. Amino acid sequence: CASSIGILAGETQYF.

This sequence joins TRBV18 and TRBJ2-3; D is perhaps TRBD1 (5 bases). This CDR3 region has 14 residues. The V end was cut by 3 bases, the J end by 1 base, with 8 bases between. CDR1 is KGHSH, CDR2 LQKENI, per germline. CDR3: CASSPRQRTDTQYF. The CDR3 DNA reads TGTGCCAGCTCACCGAGACAGCGCACAGATACGCAGTATTTT. Variable domain in full (rest from reference TRBV18 and TRBJ2-3): NAGVMQNPRHLVRRRGQEARLRCSPMKGHSHVYWYRQLPEEGLKFMVYLQKENIIDESGMPKERFSAEFPKEGPSILRIQQVVRGDSAAYFCASSPRQRTDTQYFGPGTRLTVL.

The rearrangement uses TRBV7-2 and TRBJ2-1; no clear D. CDR3 length: 13 amino acids. V shed 7 bases and J shed 10 bases, with 17 bases lying between them. Germline loops: CDR1 SGHTA, CDR2 FQGNSA. Here the CDR3 DNA reads TGTGCCAGCAACCCGTTAGGACCAAGAGAGCAGTTCTTC. It encodes CASNPLGPREQFF.

The chain employs TRBV24-1 and TRBJ2-7; D possibly matches TRBD1 or TRBD2 (5 bases each). This CDR3 spans 13 amino acids. Germline CDR1 reads KGHDR; CDR2 reads SFDVKD. V was cut by 11 bases and J by 6 bases, with 19 bases left in between. The CDR3 DNA reads as TGTGCCAATCAGGTCCGCGCGAGGGGCGAGCAGTACTTC. Translated: CANQVRARGEQYF.

The chain recombines TRBV19 with TRBJ1-1; D is possibly TRBD1 (6 bases). V was cut by 3 bases and J by 10 bases, with 9 bases left in between. Germline CDR1 and CDR2: LNHDA and SQIVND (reference sequence). This CDR3 spans 11 amino acids. CDR3 protein: CASSMGRGAFF. CDR3 coding DNA: TGTGCCAGTAGTATGGGCAGGGGAGCTTTCTTT.

This chain links TRBV3-1 (or the pseudogene TRBV3-2) with TRBJ2-4; TRBD2 might be the D (6 bases). CDR1 is LGHDT, CDR2 YNNKEL, per germline (reference sequence). The CDR3 length is 16 residues. Trimming stripped 2 bases from V and 2 bases from J, with 13 bases between. The CDR3 protein is CASSQRGSGPKNIQYF. CDR3 in DNA: TGTGCCAGCAGCCAACGTGGTAGCGGCCCCAAAAACATTCAGTACTTC.

The chain is built from TRBV2 and TRBJ2-1; TRBD2 aligns across 7 bases. Per germline, CDR1 SNHLY and CDR2 FYNNEI. The CDR3 is made up of 15 amino acids. V shed 6 bases, J shed 8 bases, and the junction held 13 bases outside the gene matches. The CDR3 region is CASSYGAGVFDEQFF. CDR3 bases: TGTGCCAGCAGCTATGGGGCGGGAGTTTTTGATGAGCAGTTCTTC.

CDR3 region: CASMGDGSSYNSPLHF. In nucleotides, the CDR3 is TGTGCCAGCATGGGGGACGGGAGCTCCTATAATTCACCCCTCCACTTT. The chain combines TRBV2 with TRBJ1-6; D might be TRBD1 (5 bases). Trimming removed 7 bases at V and 0 bases at J, with 13 bases between. The CDR3 is made up of 16 amino acids. Looked up from germline, CDR1 is SNHLY and CDR2 is FYNNEI. Using reference TRBV2 and TRBJ1-6 for the parts outside the CDR3, the full variable domain is EPEVTQTPSHQVTQMGQEVILRCVPISNHLYFYWYRQILGQKVEFLVSFYNNEISEKSEIFDDQFSVERPDGSNFTLKIRSTKLEDSAMYFCASMGDGSSYNSPLHFGNGTRLTVT.

This chain links TRBV19 with TRBJ2-1; 10 bases line up with TRBD1. Germline loops: CDR1 LNHDA, CDR2 SQIVND (reference sequence). V shed 6 bases, J shed 7 bases, and the junction held 12 bases outside the gene matches. The CDR3 is 16 amino acids. The CDR3 reads CASRHKGDRGANEQFF. The CDR3 DNA is TGTGCCAGTAGACACAAGGGGGACAGGGGAGCTAATGAGCAGTTCTTC. Complete variable domain (other parts from reference TRBV19 and TRBJ2-1): DGGITQSPKYLFRKEGQNVTLSCEQNLNHDAMYWYRQDPGQGLRLIYYSQIVNDFQKGDIAEGYSVSREKKESFPLTVTSAQKNPTAFYLCASRHKGDRGANEQFFGPGTRLTVL.

The gene calls are TRBV27 and TRBJ2-3; 15 positions match TRBD2. This CDR3 contains 18 residues. V dropped 6 bases and J dropped 0; count of bases not matched to a gene: 7. Per the germline V gene, CDR1 is MNHEY and CDR2 is SMNVEV (reference sequence). The CDR3 bases are TGTGCCAGCAGCACCCGGGGGACTAGCGGGAGGAGCACAGATACGCAGTATTTT. It is translated as CASSTRGTSGRSTDTQYF.

The rearrangement joins TRBV27 to TRBJ1-1, with 8 bases fitting TRBD1. Germline CDR1 is MNHEY and CDR2 is SMNVEV (reference sequence). The CDR3 is made up of 11 amino acids. Germline trimming cut 3 bases from V and 10 bases from J; bases unmatched to any gene: 1. The CDR3 DNA follows: TGTGCCAGCAGTTTCAGGGGGCCAGCTTTCTTT. Protein sequence: CASSFRGPAFF.

The rearrangement links TRBV7-6 to TRBJ2-3, with 11 bases aligning to TRBD2. CDR1 SGHVS and CDR2 FNYEAQ come from the germline V gene. Trimming cost V 3 bases and J 2 bases; bases outside gene matches: 10. The CDR3 is 18 residues long. CDR3 sequence reads: CASSFRGPTSGATDTQYF. For the CDR3, the DNA is TGTGCCAGCAGCTTTAGGGGGCCGACTAGCGGGGCCACAGATACGCAGTATTTT.

The DNA of the CDR3 is TGTGCCAGCAGTGACCAAGGGAAGGAGCTGTTTTTT. Protein sequence: CASSDQGKELFF. The chain joins TRBV6-4 to TRBJ2-2; D is unclear. With 2 bases removed from V and 10 bases from J, the gap between germline ends came to 8 bases. The CDR3 is 12 amino acids. Germline CDR1 reads MRHNA; CDR2 reads SNTAGT.